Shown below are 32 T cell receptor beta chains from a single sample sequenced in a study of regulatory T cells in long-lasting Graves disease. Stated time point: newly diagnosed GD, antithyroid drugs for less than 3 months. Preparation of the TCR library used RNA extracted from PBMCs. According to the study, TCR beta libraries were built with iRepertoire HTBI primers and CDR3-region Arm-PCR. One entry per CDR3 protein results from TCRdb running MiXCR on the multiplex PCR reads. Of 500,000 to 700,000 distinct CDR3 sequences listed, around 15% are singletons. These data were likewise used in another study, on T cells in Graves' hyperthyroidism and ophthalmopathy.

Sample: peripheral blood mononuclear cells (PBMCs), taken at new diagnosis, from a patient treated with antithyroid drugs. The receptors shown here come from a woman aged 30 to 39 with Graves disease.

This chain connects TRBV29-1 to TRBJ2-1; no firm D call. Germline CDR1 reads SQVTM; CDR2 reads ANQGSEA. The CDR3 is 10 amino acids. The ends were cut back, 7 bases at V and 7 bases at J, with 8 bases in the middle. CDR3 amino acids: CSDARNEQFF. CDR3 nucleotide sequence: TGCAGCGACGCCCGTAATGAGCAGTTCTTC.

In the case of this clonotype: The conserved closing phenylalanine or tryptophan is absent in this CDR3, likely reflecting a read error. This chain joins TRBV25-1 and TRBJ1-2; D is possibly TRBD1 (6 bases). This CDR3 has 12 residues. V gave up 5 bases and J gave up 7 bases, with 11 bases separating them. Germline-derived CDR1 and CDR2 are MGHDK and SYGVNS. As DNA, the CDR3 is TGTGCCAGCAGTCTGGACAGACGTGGCTACACCCTC. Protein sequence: CASSLDRRGYTL.

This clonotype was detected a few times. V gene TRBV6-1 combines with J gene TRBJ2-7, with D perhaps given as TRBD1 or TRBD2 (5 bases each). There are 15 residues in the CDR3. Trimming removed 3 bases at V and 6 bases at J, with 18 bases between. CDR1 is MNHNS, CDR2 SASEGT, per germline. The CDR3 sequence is CASSDAGWGRIEQYF. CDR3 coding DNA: TGTGCCAGCAGTGACGCAGGGTGGGGACGGATCGAGCAGTACTTC.

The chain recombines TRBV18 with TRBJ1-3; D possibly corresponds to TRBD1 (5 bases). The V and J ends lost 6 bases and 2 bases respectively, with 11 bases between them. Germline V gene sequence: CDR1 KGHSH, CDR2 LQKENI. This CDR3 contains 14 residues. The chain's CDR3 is CASSPGSAGNTIYF. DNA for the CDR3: TGTGCCAGCTCGCCAGGGTCAGCTGGAAACACCATATATTTT.

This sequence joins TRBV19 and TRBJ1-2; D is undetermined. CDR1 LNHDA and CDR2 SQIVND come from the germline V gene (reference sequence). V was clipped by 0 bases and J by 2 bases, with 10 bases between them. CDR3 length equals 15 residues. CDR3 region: CASSIEPGSNYGYTF. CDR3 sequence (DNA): TGTGCCAGTAGTATAGAGCCTGGATCGAACTATGGCTACACCTTC. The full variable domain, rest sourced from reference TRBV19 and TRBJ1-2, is DGGITQSPKYLFRKEGQNVTLSCEQNLNHDAMYWYRQDPGQGLRLIYYSQIVNDFQKGDIAEGYSVSREKKESFPLTVTSAQKNPTAFYLCASSIEPGSNYGYTFGSGTRLTVV.

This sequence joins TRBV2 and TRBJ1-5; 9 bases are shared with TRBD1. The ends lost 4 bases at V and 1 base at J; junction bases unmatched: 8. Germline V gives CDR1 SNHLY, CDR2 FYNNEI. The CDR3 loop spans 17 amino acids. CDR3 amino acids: CASSARPGTGSNQPQHF. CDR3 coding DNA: TGTGCCAGCAGTGCCAGACCCGGGACAGGGAGCAATCAGCCCCAGCATTTT.

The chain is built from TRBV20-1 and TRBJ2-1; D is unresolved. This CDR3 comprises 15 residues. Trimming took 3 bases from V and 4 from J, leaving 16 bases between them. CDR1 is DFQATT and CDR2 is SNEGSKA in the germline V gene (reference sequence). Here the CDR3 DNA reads TGCAGTGCTAGGCGGTGGCGCCTTGGGTACAATGAGCAGTTCTTC. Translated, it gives CSARRWRLGYNEQFF.

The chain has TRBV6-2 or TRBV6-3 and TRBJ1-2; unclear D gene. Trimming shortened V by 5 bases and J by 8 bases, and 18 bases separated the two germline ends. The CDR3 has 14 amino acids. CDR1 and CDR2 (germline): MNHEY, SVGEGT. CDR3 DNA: TGTGCCAGCAGTGAAATGGCCACCATGGGGGGCTACACCTTC. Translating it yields CASSEMATMGGYTF.

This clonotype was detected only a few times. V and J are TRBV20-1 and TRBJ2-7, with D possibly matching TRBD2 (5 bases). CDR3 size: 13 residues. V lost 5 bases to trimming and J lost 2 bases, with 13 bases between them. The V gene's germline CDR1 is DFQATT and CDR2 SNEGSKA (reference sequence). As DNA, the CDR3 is TGCAGTGCTCCAGAGACGGGGACCTACGAGCAGTACTTC. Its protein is CSAPETGTYEQYF.

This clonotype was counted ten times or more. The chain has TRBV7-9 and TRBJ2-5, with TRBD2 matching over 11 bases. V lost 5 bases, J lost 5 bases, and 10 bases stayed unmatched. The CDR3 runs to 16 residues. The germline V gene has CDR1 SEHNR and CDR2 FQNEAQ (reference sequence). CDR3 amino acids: CASSTGLAGSSETQYF. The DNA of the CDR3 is TGTGCCAGCAGCACAGGACTAGCGGGCTCGTCGGAGACCCAGTACTTC.

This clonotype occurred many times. The CDR3: CAWRSGGRNTGELFF. The CDR3 DNA follows: TGTGCCTGGAGGAGCGGCGGTAGGAACACCGGGGAGCTGTTTTTT. V and J are TRBV30 and TRBJ2-2; D perhaps matches TRBD2 (5 bases). CDR3 length: 15 residues. Trimming took off 3 bases at V and 1 base at J, with 12 bases between the two ends. Germline values: CDR1 GTSNPN, CDR2 SVGIG (reference sequence).

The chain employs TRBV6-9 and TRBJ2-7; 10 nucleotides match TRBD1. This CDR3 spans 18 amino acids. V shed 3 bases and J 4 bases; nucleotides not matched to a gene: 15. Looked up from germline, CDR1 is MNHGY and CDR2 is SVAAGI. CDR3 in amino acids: CASSYSKFRGQGYYEQYF. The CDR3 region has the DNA TGTGCCAGCAGTTACTCGAAATTTAGGGGACAGGGGTATTACGAGCAGTACTTC.

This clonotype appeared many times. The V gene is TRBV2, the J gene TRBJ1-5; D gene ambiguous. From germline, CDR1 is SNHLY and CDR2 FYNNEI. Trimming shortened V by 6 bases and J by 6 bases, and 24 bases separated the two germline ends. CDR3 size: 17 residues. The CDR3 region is CASSATTGILLGQPQHF. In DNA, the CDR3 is TGTGCCAGCAGCGCAACCACGGGCATTTTGTTGGGTCAGCCCCAGCATTTT. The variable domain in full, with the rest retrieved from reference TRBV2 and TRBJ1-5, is EPEVTQTPSHQVTQMGQEVILRCVPISNHLYFYWYRQILGQKVEFLVSFYNNEISEKSEIFDDQFSVERPDGSNFTLKIRSTKLEDSAMYFCASSATTGILLGQPQHFGDGTRLSIL.

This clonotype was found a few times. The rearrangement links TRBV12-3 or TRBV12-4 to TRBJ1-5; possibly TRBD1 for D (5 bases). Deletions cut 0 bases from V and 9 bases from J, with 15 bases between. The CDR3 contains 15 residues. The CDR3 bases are TGTGCCAGCAGTTTAGCGCTAGGAGGGACGCGGCCCCAGCATTTT. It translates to CASSLALGGTRPQHF.

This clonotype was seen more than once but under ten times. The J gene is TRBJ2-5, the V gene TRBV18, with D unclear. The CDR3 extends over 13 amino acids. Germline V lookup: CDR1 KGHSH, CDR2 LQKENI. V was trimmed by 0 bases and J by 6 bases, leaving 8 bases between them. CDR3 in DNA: TGTGCCAGCTCACCACCCTTGGGCCAGACCCAGTACTTC. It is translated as CASSPPLGQTQYF.

The CDR3 loop is CASSIDRIAEQFF. DNA of the CDR3: TGTGCCAGTAGTATAGATCGGATTGCTGAGCAGTTCTTC. The chain couples TRBV19 to TRBJ2-1; D gene unclear. The CDR3 totals 13 residues. CDR1 and CDR2 from the germline V gene are LNHDA and SQIVND (reference sequence). The V gene lost 0 bases and the J gene lost 9 bases, with 9 bases spanning the gap.

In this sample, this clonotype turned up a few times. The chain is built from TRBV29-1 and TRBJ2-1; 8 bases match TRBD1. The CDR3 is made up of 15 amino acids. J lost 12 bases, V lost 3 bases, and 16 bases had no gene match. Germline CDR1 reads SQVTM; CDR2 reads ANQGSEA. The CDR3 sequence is CSVEPRDRSFLGQFF. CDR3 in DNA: TGCAGCGTTGAGCCCCGGGACAGGTCTTTTTTGGGGCAGTTCTTC.

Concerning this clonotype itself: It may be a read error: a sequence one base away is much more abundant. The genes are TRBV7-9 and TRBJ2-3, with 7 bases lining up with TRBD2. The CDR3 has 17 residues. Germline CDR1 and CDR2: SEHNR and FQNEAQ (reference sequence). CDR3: CASSPRWGGRNQDTRYF. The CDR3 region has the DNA TGTGCCAGCAGCCCCCGGTGGGGCGGGAGAAATCAAGATACGCGGTATTTT.

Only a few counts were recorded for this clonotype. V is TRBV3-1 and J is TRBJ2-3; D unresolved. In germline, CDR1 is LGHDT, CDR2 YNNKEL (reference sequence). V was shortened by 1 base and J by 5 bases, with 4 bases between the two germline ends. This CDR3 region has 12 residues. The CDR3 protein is CASSQVIDTQYF. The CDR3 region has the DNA TGTGCCAGCAGCCAAGTAATAGATACGCAGTATTTT.

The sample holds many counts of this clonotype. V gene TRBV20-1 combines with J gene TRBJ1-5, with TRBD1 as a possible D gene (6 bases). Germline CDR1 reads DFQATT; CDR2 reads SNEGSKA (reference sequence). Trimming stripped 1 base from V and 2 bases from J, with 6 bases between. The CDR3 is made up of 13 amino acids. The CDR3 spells CSARGQGNQPQHF. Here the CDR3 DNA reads TGCAGTGCTAGAGGACAGGGCAATCAGCCCCAGCATTTT.

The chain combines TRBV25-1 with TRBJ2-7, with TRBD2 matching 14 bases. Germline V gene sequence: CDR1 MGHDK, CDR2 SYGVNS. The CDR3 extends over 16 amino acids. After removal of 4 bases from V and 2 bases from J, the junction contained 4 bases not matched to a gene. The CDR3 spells CASSAGLAGGPYEQYF. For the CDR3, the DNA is TGTGCCAGCAGTGCCGGACTAGCGGGAGGCCCCTACGAGCAGTACTTC.

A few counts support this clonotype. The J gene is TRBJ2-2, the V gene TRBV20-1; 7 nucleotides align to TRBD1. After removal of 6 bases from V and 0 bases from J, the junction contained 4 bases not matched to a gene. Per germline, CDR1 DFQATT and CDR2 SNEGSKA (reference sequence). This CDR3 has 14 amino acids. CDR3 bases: TGCAGTGCACCGGGACAGACGAACACCGGGGAGCTGTTTTTT. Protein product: CSAPGQTNTGELFF.

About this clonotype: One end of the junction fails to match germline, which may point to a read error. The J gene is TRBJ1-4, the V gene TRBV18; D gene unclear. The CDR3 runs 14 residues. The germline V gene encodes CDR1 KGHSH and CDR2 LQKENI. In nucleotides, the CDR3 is TGTGCCAGTTCACTAAGTAAAGCTGACACGAAACTGTTTTTT. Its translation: CASSLSKADTKLFF.

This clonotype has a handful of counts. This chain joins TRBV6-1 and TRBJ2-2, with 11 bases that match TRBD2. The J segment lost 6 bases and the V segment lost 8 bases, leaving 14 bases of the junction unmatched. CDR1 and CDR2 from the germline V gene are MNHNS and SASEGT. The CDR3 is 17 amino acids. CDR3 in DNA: TGTGCCAGCGAGACTCTACTAGCGGGAGTAGGTGCCGGGGAGCTGTTTTTT. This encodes CASETLLAGVGAGELFF.

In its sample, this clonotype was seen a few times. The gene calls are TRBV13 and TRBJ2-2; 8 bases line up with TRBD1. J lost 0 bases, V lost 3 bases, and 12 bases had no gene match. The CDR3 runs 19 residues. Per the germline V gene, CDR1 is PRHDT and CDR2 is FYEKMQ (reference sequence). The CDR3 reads CASSLGSGGGNSNTGELFF. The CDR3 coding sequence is TGTGCCAGCAGCTTGGGGTCAGGGGGCGGCAACTCGAACACCGGGGAGCTGTTTTTT.

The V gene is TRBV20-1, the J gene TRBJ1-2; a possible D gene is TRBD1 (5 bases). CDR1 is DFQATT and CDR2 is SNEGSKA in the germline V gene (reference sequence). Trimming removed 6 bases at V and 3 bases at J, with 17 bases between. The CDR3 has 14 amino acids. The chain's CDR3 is CSARRRGVDYGYTF. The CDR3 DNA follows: TGCAGTGCCAGACGGAGGGGTGTCGACTATGGCTACACCTTC.

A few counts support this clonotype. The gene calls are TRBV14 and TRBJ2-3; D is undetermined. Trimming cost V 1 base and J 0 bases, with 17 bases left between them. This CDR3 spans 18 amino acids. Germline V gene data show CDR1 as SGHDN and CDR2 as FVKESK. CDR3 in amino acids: CASSQGIDKKLSTDTQYF. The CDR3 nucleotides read TGTGCCAGCAGCCAAGGGATTGACAAAAAATTAAGCACAGATACGCAGTATTTT. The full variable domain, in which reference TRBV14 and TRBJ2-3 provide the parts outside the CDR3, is EAGVTQFPSHSVIEKGQTVTLRCDPISGHDNLYWYRRVMGKEIKFLLHFVKESKQDESGMPNNRFLAERTGGTYSTLKVQPAELEDSGVYFCASSQGIDKKLSTDTQYFGPGTRLTVL.

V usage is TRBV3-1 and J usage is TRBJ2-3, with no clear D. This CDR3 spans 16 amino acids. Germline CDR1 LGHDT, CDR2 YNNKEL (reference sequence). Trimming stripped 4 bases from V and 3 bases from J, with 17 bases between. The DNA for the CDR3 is TGTGCCAGCAGCCCCTCTGTTGCCAGTTGGACAGATACGCAGTATTTT. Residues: CASSPSVASWTDTQYF.

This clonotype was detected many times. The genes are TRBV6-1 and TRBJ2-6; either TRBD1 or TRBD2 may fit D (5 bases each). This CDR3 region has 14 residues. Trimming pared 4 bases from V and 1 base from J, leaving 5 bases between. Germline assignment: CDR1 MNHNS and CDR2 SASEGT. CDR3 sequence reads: CASSGGSGANVLTF. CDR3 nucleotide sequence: TGTGCCAGCAGTGGGGGGTCTGGGGCCAACGTCCTGACTTTC.

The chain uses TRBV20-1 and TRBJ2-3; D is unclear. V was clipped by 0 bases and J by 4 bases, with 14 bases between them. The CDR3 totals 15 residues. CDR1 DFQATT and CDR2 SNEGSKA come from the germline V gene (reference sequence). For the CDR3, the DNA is TGCAGTGCTAGAGATATAGGAATGGAGTCAGATACGCAGTATTTT. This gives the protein CSARDIGMESDTQYF.

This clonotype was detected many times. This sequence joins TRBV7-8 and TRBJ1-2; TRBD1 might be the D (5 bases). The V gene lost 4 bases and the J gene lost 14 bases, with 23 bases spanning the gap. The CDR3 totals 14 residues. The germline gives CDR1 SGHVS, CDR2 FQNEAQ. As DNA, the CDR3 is TGTGCCAGCAGCTATACCACCGGGACGGTCCTCCAGACCTTC. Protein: CASSYTTGTVLQTF.

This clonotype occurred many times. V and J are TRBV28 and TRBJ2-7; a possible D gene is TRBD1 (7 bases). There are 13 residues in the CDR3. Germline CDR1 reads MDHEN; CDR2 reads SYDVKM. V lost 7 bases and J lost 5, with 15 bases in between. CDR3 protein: CASIRQGGNEQYF. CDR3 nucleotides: TGTGCCAGCATCCGGCAGGGGGGAAACGAGCAGTACTTC.